Listed below are T cell receptor beta chains from one sample, sequenced in a study of blood T cells in healthy people across ages. TCRdb re-called the 5' RACE reads through MiXCR, storing one row per CDR3 protein. The repertoire includes about 570,000 distinct CDR3 sequences, about 26% of them detected once, and approximately 3.3% sits in the top ten. These data also featured in a second study, about T cells of mothers and their children.

Sample: blood. These receptors all stem from a boy aged 2 to 10 in good health. Both conserved end residues are part of each CDR3. The D gene is left open where the match is weak. Clone size is not always given. Where it is, it says once, few, many or a class for expanded clones.

d_gene	v_gene	abundance	j_gene	CDR3aa	CDR3nt
TRBD1	TRBV10-3	many	TRBJ2-3	CAISPGQGDGNTQYF	TGTGCCATCAGTCCCGGACAGGGAGACGGGAATACGCAGTATTTT
TRBD1	TRBV12-3/TRBV12-4	.	TRBJ2-4	CASSLGTAAGKNIQYF	TGTGCCAGCAGTCTCGGGACAGCTGCGGGCAAAAACATTCAGTACTTC
TRBD2	TRBV11-2	.	TRBJ2-5	CASSFLAGGIETQYF	TGTGCCAGCAGCTTCCTAGCGGGGGGTATAGAGACCCAGTACTTC
TRBD2	TRBV6-5	.	TRBJ2-5	CASSQSGRSETQYF	TGTGCCAGCAGCCAGAGCGGGAGGTCAGAGACCCAGTACTTC
TRBD2	TRBV5-5	once	TRBJ2-7	CASSFWGGYEQYF	TGTGCCAGCAGCTTTTGGGGGGGATACGAGCAGTACTTC
TRBD2	TRBV7-6	few	TRBJ2-1	CASSLVPSGSRYNEQFF	TGTGCCAGCAGCTTAGTACCTAGCGGGAGCAGATACAATGAGCAGTTCTTC
.	TRBV30	.	TRBJ2-5	CAWSGGLQETQYF	TGTGCCTGGAGTGGGGGGCTACAAGAGACCCAGTACTTC
.	TRBV24-1	.	TRBJ2-1	CATSLSGYNGQFF	TGTGCCACCAGTCTCTCAGGATACAATGGGCAGTTCTTC
TRBD2	TRBV18	many	TRBJ2-7	CASSPSSGSYEQYF	TGTGCCAGCTCACCTTCTAGCGGGAGCTACGAGCAGTACTTC
.	TRBV7-7	many	TRBJ2-5	CASSRWGETQYF	TGTGCCAGCAGCCGGTGGGGGGAGACCCAGTACTTC
.	TRBV15	few	TRBJ2-7	CATSRPGVGITYEQYF	TGTGCCACCAGCAGACCGGGGGTGGGGATTACCTACGAGCAGTACTTC
.	TRBV2	.	TRBJ1-2	CASSEGARTNANYGYTF	TGTGCCAGCAGTGAGGGGGCCAGGACTAACGCTAACTATGGCTACACCTTC
.	TRBV20-1	.	TRBJ1-1	CSVRGAGTEAFF	TGCAGTGTTAGGGGCGCGGGCACTGAAGCTTTCTTT
.	TRBV6-5	.	TRBJ1-5	CASKNLAHSNQPQHF	TGTGCCAGCAAAAACCTGGCACATAGCAATCAGCCCCAGCATTTT
TRBD2	TRBV10-3	.	TRBJ2-3	CAISESGTSVMDTQYF	TGTGCCATCAGTGAGTCTGGGACTAGCGTCATGGATACGCAGTATTTT
.	TRBV9	few	TRBJ2-1	CASSVAGSPEQFF	TGTGCCAGCAGCGTAGCGGGCTCCCCCGAGCAGTTCTTC
.	TRBV29-1	few	TRBJ2-5	CSVAVAYGGETQYF	TGCAGCGTTGCAGTTGCCTACGGAGGGGAGACCCAGTACTTC
.	TRBV25-1	.	TRBJ1-6	CASSLGTLNSPLHF	TGTGCCAGCAGTTTAGGGACCTTGAATTCACCCCTCCACTTT
TRBD2	TRBV10-3	few	TRBJ2-1	CAISDPLAGGLNEQFF	TGTGCCATCAGTGACCCACTAGCGGGGGGATTGAATGAGCAGTTCTTC
.	TRBV2	.	TRBJ2-5	CASSERGAETQYF	TGTGCCAGCAGTGAGAGGGGAGCAGAGACCCAGTACTTC
.	TRBV5-1	many	TRBJ1-4	CASSPDGYTNGEKLFF	TGCGCCAGCAGCCCCGACGGGTACACGAACGGAGAAAAACTGTTTTTT